One sample yielded the 12 T cell receptor beta chains listed below, sequenced in a study of T cell clonality in common variable immunodeficiency. Sequencing used immunoSEQ multiplex PCR; TCRdb keeps in-frame clones, though not all of them. The sample includes fewer than 55,000 clones, none of them occurring once. The material sequenced was peripheral blood mononuclear cells. Receptor source: a person between 18 and 70 years old in good health.

This clone came up many times. The read ends 3 residues shy of where the CDR3 ends; the end is completed using the germline J gene. The J gene is TRBJ2-7, the V gene TRBV5-1; 9 bases are a match to TRBD1. Trimming removed 5 bases from V and 6 bases from J; junction bases left unmatched: 9. The V gene's germline CDR1 is SGHRS and CDR2 YFSETQ. The CDR3 is 14 residues long. The sequenced CDR3 bases are TGCGCCAGCAGACAGATAACAGGGGGCGGCGAG. It specifies CASRQITGGGE. The entire CDR3 protein reads CASRQITGGGEQYF.

Many counts were recorded for this clone. Read sequence stops 3 residues before the CDR3 end, and the germline J gene provides the missing end. This chain connects TRBV4-1 to TRBJ2-7; 10 bases align to TRBD2. This CDR3 region has 17 residues. CDR1 is MGHRA and CDR2 is YSYEKL in the germline V gene. The ends lost 0 bases at V and 3 bases at J; junction bases unmatched: 8. CDR3 DNA (partial): TGCGCCAGCAGCCAAGAAGGTCCGCAGCGGGGGGGCTACGAG. It translates to CASSQEGPQRGGYE. The full CDR3 sequence reads CASSQEGPQRGGYEQYF.

This clone came up many times. CDR3 bases read: TGTGCCAGCGGCCGGACTAGCGGGAGAGAGTTTGAG. Its protein product is CASGRTSGREFE. The whole CDR3 protein reads CASGRTSGREFEQFF. The rearrangement joins TRBV11-2 to TRBJ2-1; 13 nucleotides agree with TRBD2. The CDR3 end lies 3 residues beyond the end of the read and is filled in from the germline J gene. The CDR3 runs 15 residues. J was trimmed by 9 bases and V by 8 bases; bases with no gene match: 10. Germline loops: CDR1 SGHAT, CDR2 FQNNGV. The complete variable domain, with remaining parts taken from reference TRBV11-2 and TRBJ2-1, reads EAGVAQSPRYKIIEKRQSVAFWCNPISGHATLYWYQQILGQGPKLLIQFQNNGVVDDSQLPKDRFSAERLKGVDSTLKIQPAKLEDSAVYLCASGRTSGREFEQFFGPGTRLTVL.

This clone was counted many times. Read sequence stops 3 residues before the CDR3 end, and the germline J gene provides the missing end. V is TRBV20-1 and J is TRBJ2-6; D ambiguous. Germline CDR1 is DFQATT and CDR2 is SNEGSKA (reference sequence). Trimming cost V 1 base and J 1 base, with 14 bases left between them. The CDR3 is 17 residues long. CDR3 bases read: TGCAGTGCTAGAGCATGGAACAGCCCGTCTGGGGCCAACGTC. Encoded protein: CSARAWNSPSGANV. In full, the CDR3 reads CSARAWNSPSGANVLTF.

This clone was counted ten times or more. The read ends 3 residues early relative to the CDR3; the germline J gene fills the gap. This rearrangement joins TRBV18 to TRBJ1-5; D is perhaps TRBD1 (6 bases). The CDR3 covers 15 residues. CDR1 and CDR2 (germline): KGHSH, LQKENI. The V end was cut by 6 bases, the J end by 2 bases, with 14 bases between. The CDR3 loop reads CASSFTGKGNQPQHF. The CDR3 DNA, read in part, is TGTGCCAGCTCCTTTACAGGGAAAGGCAATCAGCCC.

This clone was found many times. The CDR3 end is not reached by the read, which stops 3 residues before it; the germline J gene fills it in. The rearrangement joins TRBV29-1 to TRBJ1-2; TRBD1 matches at 9 bases. The CDR3 has 13 residues. From germline, CDR1 is SQVTM and CDR2 ANQGSEA. Losses at the gene ends were 3 bases for V and 2 bases for J; bases not matched to a gene: 1. CDR3 sequence: CSVEGQGNYGYTF. The CDR3 bases that were read are TGCAGCGTTGAGGGACAGGGAAACTATGGC.

About this clone itself: The CDR3 end lies 3 residues beyond the end of the read and is filled in from the germline J gene. The V gene is TRBV7-6, the J gene TRBJ1-6; 7 bases are a match to TRBD1. With V trimmed by 5 bases and J by 0 bases, 10 bases remained unmatched. Germline values: CDR1 SGHVS, CDR2 FNYEAQ. The CDR3 loop spans 18 amino acids. The covered CDR3 bases are TGTGCCAGCAGCGCCACGACAGGGCTGAGCTCCTATAATTCACCC. Encoded protein: CASSATTGLSSYNSP. In full, the CDR3 is CASSATTGLSSYNSPLHF.

This clone came up many times. The read stops 3 residues short of the end of the CDR3; the missing end is completed from the germline J gene. V is TRBV5-1 and J is TRBJ2-3, with D possibly being TRBD2 (5 bases). Trimming pared 3 bases from V and 2 bases from J, leaving 13 bases between. The CDR3 extends over 15 amino acids. From germline, CDR1 is SGHRS and CDR2 YFSETQ. The sequenced part of the CDR3 DNA is TGCGCCAGCAGCTATCGTAGTAGCGCCACAGATACG. Translating gives CASSYRSSATDT. The entire CDR3 sequence reads CASSYRSSATDTQYF.

A few counts support this clone. The read falls 3 residues short of the CDR3 end, and the missing part is taken from the germline J gene. V and J are TRBV2 and TRBJ1-3; maybe TRBD1 (5 bases). V shed 2 bases and J shed 4 bases, with 9 bases lying between them. Germline V gene sequence: CDR1 SNHLY, CDR2 FYNNEI. The CDR3 is made up of 14 amino acids. The covered CDR3 bases are TGTGCCAGCAGTGAACAGGGTAGGGGAAACACC. Translation: CASSEQGRGNT. The full-length CDR3 reads as CASSEQGRGNTIYF. Full variable domain (rest looked up from reference TRBV2 and TRBJ1-3): EPEVTQTPSHQVTQMGQEVILRCVPISNHLYFYWYRQILGQKVEFLVSFYNNEISEKSEIFDDQFSVERPDGSNFTLKIRSTKLEDSAMYFCASSEQGRGNTIYFGEGSWLTVV.

In regard to this clone: Sequencing ends 3 residues short of the CDR3 end; the germline J gene provides the rest. The genes are TRBV4-2 and TRBJ2-7; D is undetermined. The CDR3 has 17 amino acids. Germline V lookup: CDR1 LGHNA, CDR2 YNFKEQ. V was pared by 2 bases and J by 3 bases, with 20 bases between. The CDR3 spells CASSQSLVGLQNYEQYF. The part of the CDR3 DNA that was read is TGTGCCAGCAGCCAAAGTTTGGTAGGGCTTCAAAACTACGAG.

In this sample, this clone turned up a few times. The CDR3 extends 3 residues past the end of the read, so its final part is completed from the germline J gene. This sequence joins TRBV10-3 and TRBJ2-5; TRBD1 aligns across 10 bases. This CDR3 is built from 16 residues. The germline V gene encodes CDR1 ENHRY and CDR2 SYGVKD. V dropped 3 bases and J dropped 6; count of bases not matched to a gene: 10. Partial CDR3 DNA: TGTGCCATCAGTGACGCCGGGGGGGGACAGGGGAAGACC. It is translated as CAISDAGGGQGKT. Given in full, the CDR3 is CAISDAGGGQGKTQYF.

This clone was counted ten times or more. CDR3 sequence reads: CASSYISMNTGELFF. CDR3 DNA, as far as it was read: TGTGCCAGCAGTTACATATCCATGAACACCGGGGAG. The chain carries TRBV28 and TRBJ2-2, with D uncertain. The CDR3 is cut off 3 residues early in the read; its end comes from the germline J gene. Deletions cut 4 bases from V and 1 base from J, with 10 bases between. The CDR3 is made up of 15 amino acids. Germline V gene sequence: CDR1 MDHEN, CDR2 SYDVKM.